This T cell receptor beta chain comes out of a study of identical twins. Per the germline V gene, CDR1 is MNHEY and CDR2 is SVGAGI. Trimming shortened V by 2 bases and J by 4 bases, and 17 bases separated the two germline ends. The CDR3 has 16 residues. Each CDR3 protein is one row after TCRdb ran MiXCR on the 5' RACE reads. Among about 520,000 distinct CDR3 sequences listed, under 25% were seen once. These data also formed part of another study, on T cells expressing NK-cell markers.

This rearrangement joins TRBV6-5 to TRBJ2-5; D tentatively fits TRBD1 or TRBD2 (6 bases each). The TCR comes from a woman aged 18-29 years in good health. Sequenced input: CD4+ T cells sorted from blood. The CDR3 loop is CASSYPGGASRETQYF. CDR3 sequence (DNA): TGTGCCAGCAGTTACCCCGGGGGCGCCTCTAGAGAGACCCAGTACTTC.